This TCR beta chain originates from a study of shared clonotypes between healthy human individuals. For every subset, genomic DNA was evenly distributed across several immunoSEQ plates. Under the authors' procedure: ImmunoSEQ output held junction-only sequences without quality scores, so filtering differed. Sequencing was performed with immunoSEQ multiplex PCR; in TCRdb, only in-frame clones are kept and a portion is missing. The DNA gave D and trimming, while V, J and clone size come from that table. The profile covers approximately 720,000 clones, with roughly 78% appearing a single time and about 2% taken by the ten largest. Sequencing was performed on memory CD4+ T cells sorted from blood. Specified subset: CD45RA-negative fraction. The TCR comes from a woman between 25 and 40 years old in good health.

In nucleotides, the CDR3 is TGTGCCAGCAGACTCGGACGGGCGGGGAAAGATACGCAGTATTTT. It yields the protein CASRLGRAGKDTQYF. The chain employs TRBV6-5 and TRBJ2-3; weak D call: TRBD2 (6 bases). From germline, CDR1 is MNHEY and CDR2 SVGAGI. The CDR3 has 15 amino acids. The ends were cut back, 6 bases at V and 5 bases at J, with 18 bases in the middle.